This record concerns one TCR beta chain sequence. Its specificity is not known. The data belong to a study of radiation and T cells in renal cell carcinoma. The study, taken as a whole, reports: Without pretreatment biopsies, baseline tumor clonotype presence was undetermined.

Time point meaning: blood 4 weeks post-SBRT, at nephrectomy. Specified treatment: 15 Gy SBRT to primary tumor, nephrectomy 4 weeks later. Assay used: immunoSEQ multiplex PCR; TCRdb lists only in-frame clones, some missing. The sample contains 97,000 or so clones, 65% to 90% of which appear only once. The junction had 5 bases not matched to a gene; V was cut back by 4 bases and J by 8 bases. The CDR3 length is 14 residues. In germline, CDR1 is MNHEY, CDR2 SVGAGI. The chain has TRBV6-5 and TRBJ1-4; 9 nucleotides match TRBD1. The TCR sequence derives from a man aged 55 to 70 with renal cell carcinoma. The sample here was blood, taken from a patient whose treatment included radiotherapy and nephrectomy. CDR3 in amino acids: CASSFTGGGEKLFF. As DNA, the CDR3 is TGTGCCAGCAGTTTTACAGGGGGCGGAGAAAAACTGTTTTTT.